The present T cell receptor (beta chain) was sequenced within a study of cytomegalovirus exposure and HLA in healthy donors. It was with 60 Vbeta and 13 Jbeta primers that the PCR ran. TCRdb's copy holds only in-frame clones and misses some; the assay was immunoSEQ multiplex PCR. This table holds tens of thousands of clones, roughly 77% found once. Remarks on this clone: No antigen is known for it.

The V end was cut by 0 bases, the J end by 7 bases, with 12 bases between. The CDR3 is 14 residues long. Germline V CDR1 and CDR2: SNHLY, FYNNEI. Findings and caveats of the study: V- and J-gene trimming in TCR beta was tied to a missense DCLRE1C variant by an analysis performed later.

Input material: PBMCs. The TCR sequence derives from a woman aged 40 to 55 in good health and CMV-seropositive. This chain connects TRBV2 to TRBJ1-2; no clear D. The CDR3 region is CASSEALGVRGYTF. DNA for the CDR3: TGTGCCAGCAGTGAAGCGCTGGGCGTGCGTGGCTACACCTTC.